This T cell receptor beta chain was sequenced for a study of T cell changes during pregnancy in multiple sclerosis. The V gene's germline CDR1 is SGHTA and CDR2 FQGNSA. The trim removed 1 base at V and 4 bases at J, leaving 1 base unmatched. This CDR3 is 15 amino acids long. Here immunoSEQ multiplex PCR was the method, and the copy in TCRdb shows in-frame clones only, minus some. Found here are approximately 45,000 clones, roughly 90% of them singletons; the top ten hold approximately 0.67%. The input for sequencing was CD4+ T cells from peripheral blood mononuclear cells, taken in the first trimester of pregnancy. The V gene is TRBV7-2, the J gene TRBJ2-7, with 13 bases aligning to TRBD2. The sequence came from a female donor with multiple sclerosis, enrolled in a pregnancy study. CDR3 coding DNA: TGTGCCAGCAGCTTAGGACTAGCGGGAGGATACGAGCAGTACTTC. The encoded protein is CASSLGLAGGYEQYF.